This TCR beta chain was sequenced in a study of T cells after yellow fever vaccination. Trimming removed 6 bases at V and 2 bases at J, with 7 bases between. This CDR3 is 12 amino acids long. This clonotype showed up many times. Antigen unknown. General observations from the study: Though it reached lower strength, the secondary response hit its peak faster, day 5 versus 15. Highly abundant clonotypes carried over from the bulk population could end up in FACS-sorted repertoires as contaminants. In post-booster samples, most primary-vaccination clones reappeared (about 95% CD4, about 90% CD8).

TCR cDNA, made by 5'RACE template switching, carried an added universal primer site and UMIs. Each CDR3 protein is one row after TCRdb ran MiXCR on the 5' RACE reads. The data hold some 350,000 distinct CDR3 sequences, with 8.7% observed a single time. The sample in question was PBMCs, obtained on the day of the first yellow fever vaccination. The J gene is TRBJ1-2, the V gene TRBV12-3 or TRBV12-4; tentatively, D is TRBD1 (6 bases). This sequence was found in a man aged 18 to 30 who received the YFV17D yellow fever vaccine. In DNA, the CDR3 is TGTGCCAGCAGACAGGGAAACTATGGCTACACCTTC. Translating it yields CASRQGNYGYTF.